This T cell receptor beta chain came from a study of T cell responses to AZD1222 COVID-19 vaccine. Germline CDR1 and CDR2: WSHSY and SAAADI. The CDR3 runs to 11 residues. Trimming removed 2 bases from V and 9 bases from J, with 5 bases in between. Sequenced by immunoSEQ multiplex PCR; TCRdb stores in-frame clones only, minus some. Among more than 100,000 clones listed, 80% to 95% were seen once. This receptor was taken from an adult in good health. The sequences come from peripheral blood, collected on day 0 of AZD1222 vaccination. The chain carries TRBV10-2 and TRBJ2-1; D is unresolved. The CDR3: CASSEASEQFF. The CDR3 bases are TGCGCCAGCAGTGAGGCTAGTGAGCAGTTCTTC.